This TCR beta chain was obtained from a study of T cells in Graves' hyperthyroidism and ophthalmopathy. Findings and limits, study-wide: Among clonotypes expanded in thyroid above 0.001, most were also found in blood. The model predicted ophthalmopathy a median approximately 6 months before onset.

PBMCs stemmed from more than 7.5 ml fresh peripheral blood. Amplified regions were TCR beta CDR3 sequences from RNA transcripts. HTBI primers were employed in a first-round RT-PCR of the TCR CDR3. TCRdb ran MiXCR on the multiplex PCR reads and lists one entry per CDR3 protein. In the table there are 380,000 or so distinct CDR3 sequences, roughly 12% of which are singletons. Germline V gene data show CDR1 as GTSNPN and CDR2 as SVGIG (reference sequence). The V end lost 0 bases, the J end lost 6 bases, and 12 bases lay between the germline ends. The CDR3 consists of 14 residues. Remarks on this clonotype: Its antigen is undetermined.

Sequenced sample: blood. The sequence derives from a man in his thirties or forties with Graves' hyperthyroidism that later progressed to Graves' ophthalmopathy. The V gene is TRBV30, the J gene TRBJ1-5; D might be TRBD1 (5 bases). CDR3 protein: CAWSVGGAGQPQHF. CDR3 nucleotides: TGTGCCTGGAGTGTAGGAGGGGCAGGTCAGCCCCAGCATTTT.